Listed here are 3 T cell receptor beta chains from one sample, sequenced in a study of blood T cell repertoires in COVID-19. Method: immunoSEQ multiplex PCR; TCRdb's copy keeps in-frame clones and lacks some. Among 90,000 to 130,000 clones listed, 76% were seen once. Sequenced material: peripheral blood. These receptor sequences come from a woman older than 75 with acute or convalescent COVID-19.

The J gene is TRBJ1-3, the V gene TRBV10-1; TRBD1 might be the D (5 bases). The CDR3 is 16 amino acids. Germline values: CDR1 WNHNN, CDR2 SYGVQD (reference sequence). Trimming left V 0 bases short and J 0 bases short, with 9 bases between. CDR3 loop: CASSESAGHSGNTIYF. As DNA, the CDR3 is TGCGCCAGCAGTGAGTCGGCGGGGCACTCTGGAAACACCATATATTTT.

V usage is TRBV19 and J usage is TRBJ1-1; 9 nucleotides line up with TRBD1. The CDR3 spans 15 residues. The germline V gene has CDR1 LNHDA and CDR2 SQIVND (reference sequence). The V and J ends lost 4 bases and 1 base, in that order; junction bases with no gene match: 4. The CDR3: CASSKVGQGNTEAFF. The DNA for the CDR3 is TGTGCCAGTAGTAAAGTGGGACAGGGGAACACTGAAGCTTTCTTT.

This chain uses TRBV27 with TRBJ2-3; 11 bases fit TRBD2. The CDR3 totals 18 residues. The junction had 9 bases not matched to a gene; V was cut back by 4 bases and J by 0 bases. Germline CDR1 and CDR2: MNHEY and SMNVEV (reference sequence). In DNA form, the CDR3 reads TGTGCCAGCAGTTCGGATACGGGGACTAGCGGTAGCACAGATACGCAGTATTTT. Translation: CASSSDTGTSGSTDTQYF.